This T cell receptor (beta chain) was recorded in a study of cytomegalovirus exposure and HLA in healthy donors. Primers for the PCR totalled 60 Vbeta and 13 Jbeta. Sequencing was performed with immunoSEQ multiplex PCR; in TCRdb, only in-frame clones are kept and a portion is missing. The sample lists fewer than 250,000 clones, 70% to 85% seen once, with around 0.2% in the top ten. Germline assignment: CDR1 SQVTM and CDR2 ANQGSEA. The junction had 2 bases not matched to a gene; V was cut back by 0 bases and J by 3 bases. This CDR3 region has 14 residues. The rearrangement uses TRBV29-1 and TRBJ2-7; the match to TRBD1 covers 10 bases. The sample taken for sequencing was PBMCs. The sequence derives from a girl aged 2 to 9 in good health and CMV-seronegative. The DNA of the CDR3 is TGCAGCGTTGAAGATGGGACAGGGGTCTACGAGCAGTACTTC. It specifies CSVEDGTGVYEQYF.